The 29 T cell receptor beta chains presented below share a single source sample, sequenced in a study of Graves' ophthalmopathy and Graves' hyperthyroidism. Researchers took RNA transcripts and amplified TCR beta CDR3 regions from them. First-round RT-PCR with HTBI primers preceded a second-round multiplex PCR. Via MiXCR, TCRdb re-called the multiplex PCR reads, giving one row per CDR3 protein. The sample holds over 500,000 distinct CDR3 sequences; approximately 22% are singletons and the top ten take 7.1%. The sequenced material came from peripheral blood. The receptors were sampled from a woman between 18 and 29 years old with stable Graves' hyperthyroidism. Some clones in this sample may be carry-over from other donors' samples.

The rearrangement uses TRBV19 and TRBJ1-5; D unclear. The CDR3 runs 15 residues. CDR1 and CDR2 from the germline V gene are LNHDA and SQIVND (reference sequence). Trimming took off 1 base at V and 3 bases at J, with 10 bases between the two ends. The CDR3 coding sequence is TGTGCCAGTAGTATAGGCCAGTGGGTCAATCAGCCCCAGCATTTT. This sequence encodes CASSIGQWVNQPQHF.

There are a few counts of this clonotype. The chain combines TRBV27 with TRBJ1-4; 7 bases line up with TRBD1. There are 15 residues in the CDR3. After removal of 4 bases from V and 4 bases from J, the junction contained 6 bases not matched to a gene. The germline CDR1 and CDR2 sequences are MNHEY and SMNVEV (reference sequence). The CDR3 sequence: CASSSADRLNEKLFF. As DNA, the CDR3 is TGTGCCAGCAGTTCAGCGGACAGGCTTAATGAAAAACTGTTTTTT.

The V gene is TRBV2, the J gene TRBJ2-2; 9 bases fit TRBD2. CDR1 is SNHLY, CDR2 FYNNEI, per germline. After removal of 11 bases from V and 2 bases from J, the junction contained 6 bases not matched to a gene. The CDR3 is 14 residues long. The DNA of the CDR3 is TGTGCCGGGCGCGGGGGGGCAAACACCGGGGAGCTGTTTTTT. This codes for CAGRGGANTGELFF. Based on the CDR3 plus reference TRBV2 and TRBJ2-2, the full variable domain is EPEVTQTPSHQVTQMGQEVILRCVPISNHLYFYWYRQILGQKVEFLVSFYNNEISEKSEIFDDQFSVERPDGSNFTLKIRSTKLEDSAMYFCAGRGGANTGELFFGEGSRLTVL.

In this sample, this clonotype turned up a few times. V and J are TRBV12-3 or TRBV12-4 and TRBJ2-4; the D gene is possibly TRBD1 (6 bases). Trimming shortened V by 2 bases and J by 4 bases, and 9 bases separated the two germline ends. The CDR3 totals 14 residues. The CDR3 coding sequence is TGTGCCAGCAGTTTAATAGGGGGTAAAAACATTCAGTACTTC. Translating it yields CASSLIGGKNIQYF.

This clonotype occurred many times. CDR3 amino acids: CSARRSSQETQYF. DNA of the CDR3: TGCAGTGCTAGGAGGTCGAGCCAAGAGACCCAGTACTTC. This chain joins TRBV20-1 and TRBJ2-5; D not resolved. The CDR3 is made up of 13 amino acids. Trimming shortened V by 3 bases and J by 1 base, and 9 bases separated the two germline ends. Germline lookup yields CDR1 DFQATT and CDR2 SNEGSKA (reference sequence).

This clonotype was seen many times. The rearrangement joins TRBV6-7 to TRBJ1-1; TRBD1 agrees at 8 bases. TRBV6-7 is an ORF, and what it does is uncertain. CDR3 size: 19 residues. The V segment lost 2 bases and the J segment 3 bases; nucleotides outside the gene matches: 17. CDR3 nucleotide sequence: TGTGCCAGCAGTTACCCAAGGACAGGGAGAGGCTTTGGAGACACTGAAGCTTTCTTT. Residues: CASSYPRTGRGFGDTEAFF.

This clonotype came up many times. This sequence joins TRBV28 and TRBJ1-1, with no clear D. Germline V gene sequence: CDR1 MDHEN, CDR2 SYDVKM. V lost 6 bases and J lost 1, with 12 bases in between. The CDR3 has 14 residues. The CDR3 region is CASRPPEANTEAFF. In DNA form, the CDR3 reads TGTGCCAGCAGACCCCCGGAGGCGAACACTGAAGCTTTCTTT.

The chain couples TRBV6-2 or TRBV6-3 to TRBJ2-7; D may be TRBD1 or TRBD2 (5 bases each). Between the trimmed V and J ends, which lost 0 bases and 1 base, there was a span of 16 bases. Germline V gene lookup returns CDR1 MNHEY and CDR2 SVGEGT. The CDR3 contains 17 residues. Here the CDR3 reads CASSYSDLGRRSYEQYF. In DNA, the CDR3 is TGTGCCAGCAGTTACTCGGACTTGGGACGGCGATCCTACGAGCAGTACTTC.

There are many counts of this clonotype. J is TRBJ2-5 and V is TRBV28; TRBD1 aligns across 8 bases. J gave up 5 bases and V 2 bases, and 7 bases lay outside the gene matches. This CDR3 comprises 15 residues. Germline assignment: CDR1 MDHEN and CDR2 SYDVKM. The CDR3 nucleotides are TGTGCCAGCAGTTTACAGGGGGCCTTCAGGGAGACCCAGTACTTC. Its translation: CASSLQGAFRETQYF.

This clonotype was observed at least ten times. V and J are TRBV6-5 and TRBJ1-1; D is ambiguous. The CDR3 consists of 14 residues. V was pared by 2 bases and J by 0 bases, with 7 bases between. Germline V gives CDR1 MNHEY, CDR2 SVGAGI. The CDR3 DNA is TGTGCCAGCAGTTACAGCGAAATGAACACTGAAGCTTTCTTT. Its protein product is CASSYSEMNTEAFF.

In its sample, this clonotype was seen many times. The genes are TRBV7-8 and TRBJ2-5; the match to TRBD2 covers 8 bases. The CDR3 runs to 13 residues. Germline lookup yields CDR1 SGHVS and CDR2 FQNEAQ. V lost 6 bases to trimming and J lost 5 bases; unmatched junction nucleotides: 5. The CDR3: CASRAGVAETQYF. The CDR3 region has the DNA TGTGCCAGCAGAGCGGGAGTGGCTGAGACCCAGTACTTC.

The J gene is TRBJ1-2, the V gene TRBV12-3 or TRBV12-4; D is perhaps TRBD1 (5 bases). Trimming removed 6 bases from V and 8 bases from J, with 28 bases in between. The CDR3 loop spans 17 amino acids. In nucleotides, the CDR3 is TGTGCCAGCAGCCCGTCAAACCTCCAGGGAGGATATTACGGCTACACCTTC. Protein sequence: CASSPSNLQGGYYGYTF.

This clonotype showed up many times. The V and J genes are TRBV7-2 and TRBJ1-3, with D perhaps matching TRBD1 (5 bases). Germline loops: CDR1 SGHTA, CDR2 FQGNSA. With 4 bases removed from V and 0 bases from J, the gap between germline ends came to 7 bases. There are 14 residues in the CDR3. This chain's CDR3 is CASSWDVSGNTIYF. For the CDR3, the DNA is TGTGCCAGCAGCTGGGACGTCTCTGGAAACACCATATATTTT.

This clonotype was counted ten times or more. The chain's CDR3 is CASSFWEQGGYTF. CDR3 in DNA: TGTGCCAGCAGCTTTTGGGAGCAGGGTGGCTACACCTTC. The chain couples TRBV7-8 to TRBJ1-2, with D possibly matching TRBD1 (5 bases). The CDR3 loop spans 13 amino acids. Deletions cut 3 bases from V and 7 bases from J, with 12 bases between. From germline, CDR1 is SGHVS and CDR2 FQNEAQ.

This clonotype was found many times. The CDR3 here is CASSDRAYGYTF. In DNA, the CDR3 is TGTGCCAGCAGTGACAGGGCTTATGGCTACACCTTC. The rearrangement links TRBV6-1 to TRBJ1-2; possible D gene TRBD1, 5 bases. The CDR3 contains 12 residues. Germline values: CDR1 MNHNS, CDR2 SASEGT. V was shortened by 3 bases and J by 5 bases, with 7 bases between the two germline ends.

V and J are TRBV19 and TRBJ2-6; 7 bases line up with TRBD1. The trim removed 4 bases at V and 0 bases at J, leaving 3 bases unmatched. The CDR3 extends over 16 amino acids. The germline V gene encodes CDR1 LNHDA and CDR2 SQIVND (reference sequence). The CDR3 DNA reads TGTGCCAGTAGTAGACAGGGAGCCTCTGGGGCCAACGTCCTGACTTTC. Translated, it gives CASSRQGASGANVLTF.

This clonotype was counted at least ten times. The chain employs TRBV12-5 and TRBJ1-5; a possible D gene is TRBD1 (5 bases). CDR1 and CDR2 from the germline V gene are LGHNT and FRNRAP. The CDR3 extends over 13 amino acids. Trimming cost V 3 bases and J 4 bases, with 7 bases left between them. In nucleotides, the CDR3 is TGTGCTAGTGGTTTTGGGGCGAATCAGCCCCAGCATTTT. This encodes CASGFGANQPQHF.

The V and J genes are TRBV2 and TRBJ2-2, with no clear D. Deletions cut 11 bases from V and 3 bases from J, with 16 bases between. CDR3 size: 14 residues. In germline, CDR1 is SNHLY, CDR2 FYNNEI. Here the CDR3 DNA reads TGTGCCGTGGGCCGGGTCTCGCACACCGGGGAGCTGTTTTTT. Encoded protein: CAVGRVSHTGELFF.

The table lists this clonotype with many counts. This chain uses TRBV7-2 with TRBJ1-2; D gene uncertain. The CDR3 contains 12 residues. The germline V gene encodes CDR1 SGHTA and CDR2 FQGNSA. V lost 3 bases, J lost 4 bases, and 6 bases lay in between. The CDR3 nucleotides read TGTGCCAGCAGCTTGTTTAGCTATGGCTACACCTTC. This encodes CASSLFSYGYTF.

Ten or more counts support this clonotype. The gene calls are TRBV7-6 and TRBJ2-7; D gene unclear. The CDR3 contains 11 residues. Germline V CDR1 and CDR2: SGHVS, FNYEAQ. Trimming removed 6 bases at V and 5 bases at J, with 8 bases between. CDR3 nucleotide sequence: TGTGCCAGCAGGGGGTCTGACGAGCAGTACTTC. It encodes CASRGSDEQYF.

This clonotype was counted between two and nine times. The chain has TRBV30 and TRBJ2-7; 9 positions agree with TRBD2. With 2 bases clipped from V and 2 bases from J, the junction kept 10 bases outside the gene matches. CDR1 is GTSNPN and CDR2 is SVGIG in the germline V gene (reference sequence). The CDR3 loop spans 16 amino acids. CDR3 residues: CAWSPVGASGAYEQYF. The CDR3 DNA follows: TGTGCCTGGAGTCCGGTTGGGGCTAGCGGGGCCTACGAGCAGTACTTC.

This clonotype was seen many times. CDR3 protein: CASSGQGKGEQYF. The CDR3 DNA reads TGTGCCAGCAGCGGACAGGGGAAAGGCGAGCAGTACTTC. V is TRBV12-3 or TRBV12-4 and J is TRBJ2-7, with 9 bases lining up with TRBD1. The CDR3 extends over 13 amino acids. V trimming: 6 bases; J trimming: 6 bases; junction bases outside the gene matches: 6.

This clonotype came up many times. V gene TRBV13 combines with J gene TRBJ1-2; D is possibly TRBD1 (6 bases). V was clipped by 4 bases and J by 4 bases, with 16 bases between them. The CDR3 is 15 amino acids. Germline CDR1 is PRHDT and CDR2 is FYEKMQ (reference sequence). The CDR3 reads CASSSGVGKAYGYTF. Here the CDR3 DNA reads TGTGCCAGCAGCTCAGGGGTGGGGAAGGCCTATGGCTACACCTTC.

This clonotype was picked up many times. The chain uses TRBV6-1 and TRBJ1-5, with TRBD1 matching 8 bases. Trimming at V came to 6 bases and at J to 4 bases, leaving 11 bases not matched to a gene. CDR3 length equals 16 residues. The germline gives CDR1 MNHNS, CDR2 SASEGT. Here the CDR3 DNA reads TGTGCCAGCAGATCGTACCGGACAGGGACAAATCAGCCCCAGCATTTT. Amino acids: CASRSYRTGTNQPQHF.

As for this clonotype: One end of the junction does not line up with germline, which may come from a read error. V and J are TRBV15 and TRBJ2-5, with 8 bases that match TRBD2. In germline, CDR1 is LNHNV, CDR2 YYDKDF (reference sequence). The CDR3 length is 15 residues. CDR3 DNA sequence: TGTGCCACCAGCAGAGATCGGGGGGGCCCTGGGACCCAGGACTTC. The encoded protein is CATSRDRGGPGTQDF.

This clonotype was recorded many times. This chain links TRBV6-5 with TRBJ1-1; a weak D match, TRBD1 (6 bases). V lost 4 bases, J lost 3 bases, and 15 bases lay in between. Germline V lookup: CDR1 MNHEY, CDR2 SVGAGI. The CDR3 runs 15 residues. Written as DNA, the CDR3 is TGTGCCAGCAGTTGGGCGGGACATTTCGACACTGAAGCTTTCTTT. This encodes CASSWAGHFDTEAFF.

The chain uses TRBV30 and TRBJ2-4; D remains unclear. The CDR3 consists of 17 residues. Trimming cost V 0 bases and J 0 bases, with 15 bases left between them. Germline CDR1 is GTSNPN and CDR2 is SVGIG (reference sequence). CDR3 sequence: CAWSVRIGRLAKNIQYF. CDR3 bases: TGTGCCTGGAGTGTACGGATCGGCCGACTAGCCAAAAACATTCAGTACTTC.

CDR3 bases: TGTGCCAGCAGTTCCCCGGGACTATCGTTTGATCAGTACTTC. It codes for CASSSPGLSFDQYF. The V and J genes are TRBV27 and TRBJ2-7; 7 bases are shared with TRBD2. This CDR3 spans 14 amino acids. CDR1 MNHEY and CDR2 SMNVEV come from the germline V gene (reference sequence). The V gene end was trimmed by 4 bases and the J gene end by 10 bases; junction bases not matched to a gene: 13.

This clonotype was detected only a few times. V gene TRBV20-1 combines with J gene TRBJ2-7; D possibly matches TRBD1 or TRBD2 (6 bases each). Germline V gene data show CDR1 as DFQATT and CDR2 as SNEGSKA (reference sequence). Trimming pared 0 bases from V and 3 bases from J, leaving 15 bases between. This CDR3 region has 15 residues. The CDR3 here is CSARDLGGRGYEQYF. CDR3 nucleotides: TGCAGTGCTAGAGATTTGGGGGGCAGGGGCTACGAGCAGTACTTC.